What follows describes a single TCR beta chain. Its antigen is currently unknown. The CDR3 contains 14 residues. V gave up 3 bases and J gave up 6 bases, with 14 bases separating them. RNA transcripts served as the template for amplifying TCR beta CDR3 regions. The TCR CDR3 was amplified in a first-round RT-PCR using the HTBI primer set. TCRdb re-called the multiplex PCR reads through MiXCR, storing one row per CDR3 protein. There are hundreds of thousands of distinct CDR3 sequences in the sample; 40% to 55% occur only once, and under 8% lies in the top ten. This sample was included in a study of T cells in Graves' hyperthyroidism and ophthalmopathy. General study points: Researchers found most expanded thyroid clonotypes above 0.001 in blood as well.

This sequence joins TRBV12-3 or TRBV12-4 and TRBJ1-1; no definite D call. The source of this sequence is an adult man with Graves' disease, either hyperthyroidism or ophthalmopathy (not recorded which). The sequenced material came from peripheral blood or thyroid tissue (not recorded which). The CDR3 is CASSLFLLVAEAFF. Written as DNA, the CDR3 is TGTGCCAGCAGTTTGTTCTTGTTAGTCGCTGAAGCTTTCTTT.